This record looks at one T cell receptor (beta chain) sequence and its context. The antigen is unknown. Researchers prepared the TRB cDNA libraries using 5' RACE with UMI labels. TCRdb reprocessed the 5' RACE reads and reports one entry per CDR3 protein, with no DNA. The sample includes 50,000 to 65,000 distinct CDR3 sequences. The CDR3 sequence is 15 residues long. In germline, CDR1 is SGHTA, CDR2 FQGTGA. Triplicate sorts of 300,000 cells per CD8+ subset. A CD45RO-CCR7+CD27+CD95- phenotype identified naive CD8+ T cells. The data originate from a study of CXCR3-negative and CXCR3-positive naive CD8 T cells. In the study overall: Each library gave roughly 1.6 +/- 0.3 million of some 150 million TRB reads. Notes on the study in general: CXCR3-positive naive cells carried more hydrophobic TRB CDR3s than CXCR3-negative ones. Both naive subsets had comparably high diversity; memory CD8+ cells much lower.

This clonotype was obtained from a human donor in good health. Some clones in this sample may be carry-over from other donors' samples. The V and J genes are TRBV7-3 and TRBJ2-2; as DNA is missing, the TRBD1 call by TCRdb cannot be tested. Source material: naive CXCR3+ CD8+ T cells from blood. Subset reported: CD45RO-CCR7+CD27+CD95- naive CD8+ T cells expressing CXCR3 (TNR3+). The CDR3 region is CASSWTGTNTGELFF.